The subject of this entry is one T cell receptor beta chain. There is no known antigen for this receptor. No clone much larger than this one lies a single base away; base qualities are absent. Germline trimming: 1 base from V, 7 bases from J; junction bases outside gene matches: 6. The CDR3 holds 13 amino acids from the cysteine to the phenylalanine. The read is trimmed to its CDR3 DNA, 39 bases read in frame from base 1. CDR1 is given as SQVTM and CDR2 as ANQGSEA, both from the germline V gene. These data belong to a study of T cell changes during pregnancy in multiple sclerosis (dated by TCRdb to between 2018 and 2020). At the level of the whole study: Changes in the T cell repertoire over the course of pregnancy were examined in this study in women with multiple sclerosis.

The library was prepared using the immunoSEQ multiplex PCR assay. TCRdb stores this immuneACCESS table with in-frame sequences only. Part of the clones is absent; in the studies checked, under half of the shortfall reflects unresolved V genes, and no reason is known for the rest. The sample contains about 110,000 clones, approximately 90% of them found a single time. The ten largest account for 0.78% of the sample. The sequences come from peripheral blood, collected in the third trimester of pregnancy. This TCR came from a female donor in good health, enrolled as a control in a pregnancy study. The chain uses TRBV29-1 and TRBJ1-2, with 7 bases matching TRBD1. The CDR3 corresponds to CSVEVGGSGGYTF. DNA sequence: TGCAGCGTTGAAGTAGGGGGCAGTGGTGGCTACACCTTC.